A single sample gave rise to the 11 T cell receptor beta chains below, sequenced in a study of control samples from healthy donors and cancer patients. The assay was immunoSEQ multiplex PCR, and TCRdb's table has in-frame clones only and misses some. There are over 100,000 clones in the sample; approximately 90% occur only once, and approximately 3.2% lies in the top ten. Sequencing input: blood. The receptors come from a man aged 45 to 65 in good health.

This clone has only a few counts. This CDR3 is also generated by other DNA sequences in the sample. This chain links TRBV28 with TRBJ1-1; D is possibly TRBD1 (5 bases). The V gene's germline CDR1 is MDHEN and CDR2 SYDVKM. The V gene lost 10 bases and the J gene lost 5 bases, with 14 bases spanning the gap. CDR3 length equals 12 residues. The CDR3, as DNA: TGTGCCACTTCATCCGGGGGGACTGAAGCTTTCTTT. Its protein product is CATSSGGTEAFF.

This clone was seen at least ten times. V gene TRBV6-6 combines with J gene TRBJ2-2; a weak D match, TRBD2 (5 bases). Germline CDR1 and CDR2: MNHNY and SVGAGI (reference sequence). V lost 3 bases to trimming and J lost 0 bases, with 8 bases between them. The length of the CDR3 is 15 residues. Here the CDR3 DNA reads TGTGCCAGCAGTTATTTAGCGCCGAACACCGGGGAGCTGTTTTTT. Its translation is CASSYLAPNTGELFF.

V usage is TRBV5-6 and J usage is TRBJ2-4; D remains ambiguous. V was shortened by 1 base and J by 1 base, with 12 bases between the two germline ends. Germline V gene lookup returns CDR1 SGHDT and CDR2 YYEEEE. The CDR3 is 16 residues long. The CDR3 DNA reads as TGTGCCAGCAGCTTGTTCGCGATTCTGGCCAAAAACATTCAGTACTTC. Translated: CASSLFAILAKNIQYF.

The chain couples TRBV28 to TRBJ2-1; D gene uncertain. CDR3 length: 10 amino acids. CDR1 is MDHEN and CDR2 is SYDVKM in the germline V gene. Trimming took 5 bases from V and 13 from J, leaving 9 bases between them. CDR3 in DNA: TGTGCCAGCAGTCGGCTAGAACAGTTCTTC. Translation: CASSRLEQFF.

The chain uses TRBV25-1 and TRBJ2-7, with D tentatively TRBD1 or TRBD2 (5 bases each). V was pared by 7 bases and J by 3 bases, with 13 bases between. CDR3 length equals 13 residues. Germline V gives CDR1 MGHDK, CDR2 SYGVNS. The CDR3 region has the DNA TGTGCCAGCACCAAAATGGGGGTCTACGAGCAGTACTTC. The encoded protein is CASTKMGVYEQYF.

V and J are TRBV30 and TRBJ1-1, with D maybe TRBD1 (5 bases). Trimming removed 4 bases at V and 2 bases at J, with 14 bases between. CDR3 length: 14 amino acids. Germline CDR1 GTSNPN, CDR2 SVGIG (reference sequence). The DNA for the CDR3 is TGTGCCTGGAACCCGGACATTGATAACACTGAAGCTTTCTTT. Translated, it gives CAWNPDIDNTEAFF.

This chain joins TRBV29-1 and TRBJ1-2, with no clear D. Germline loops: CDR1 SQVTM, CDR2 ANQGSEA. This CDR3 spans 12 amino acids. Trimming removed 7 bases at V and 0 bases at J, with 9 bases between. The CDR3 is CSALITNYGYTF. The CDR3 DNA reads as TGCAGCGCGTTAATAACTAACTATGGCTACACCTTC.

V usage is TRBV5-1 and J usage is TRBJ2-1; D gene ambiguous. Germline assignment: CDR1 SGHRS and CDR2 YFSETQ. Trimming cost V 3 bases and J 5 bases, with 15 bases left between them. CDR3 length: 15 amino acids. Written as DNA, the CDR3 is TGCGCCAGCAGCTCGAGTGCCGGGTCCGACAATGAGCAGTTCTTC. It translates to CASSSSAGSDNEQFF.

The genes are TRBV9 and TRBJ2-7; 7 bases map to TRBD1. V was clipped by 0 bases and J by 6 bases; unmatched bases: 9. Germline V gives CDR1 SGDLS, CDR2 YYNGEE. The CDR3 has 15 residues. CDR3 region: CASSVDLRTGGEQYF. The CDR3 DNA is TGTGCCAGCAGCGTAGATCTTCGGACAGGCGGCGAGCAGTACTTC.

J is TRBJ1-6 and V is TRBV30, with no clear D. Germline loops: CDR1 GTSNPN, CDR2 SVGIG (reference sequence). V was shortened by 7 bases and J by 6 bases, with 13 bases between the two germline ends. CDR3 length equals 13 residues. CDR3 in amino acids: CASNMESNSPLHF. CDR3 DNA: TGTGCCTCGAACATGGAGAGTAATTCACCCCTCCACTTT.

The rearrangement links TRBV2 to TRBJ1-6; 9 positions match TRBD1. Germline V gene data show CDR1 as SNHLY and CDR2 as FYNNEI. The CDR3 consists of 15 residues. V shed 6 bases, J shed 4 bases, and the junction held 4 bases outside the gene matches. The CDR3 region is CASSGTGNYNSPLHF. In nucleotides, the CDR3 is TGTGCCAGCAGCGGGACAGGGAATTATAATTCACCCCTCCACTTT.